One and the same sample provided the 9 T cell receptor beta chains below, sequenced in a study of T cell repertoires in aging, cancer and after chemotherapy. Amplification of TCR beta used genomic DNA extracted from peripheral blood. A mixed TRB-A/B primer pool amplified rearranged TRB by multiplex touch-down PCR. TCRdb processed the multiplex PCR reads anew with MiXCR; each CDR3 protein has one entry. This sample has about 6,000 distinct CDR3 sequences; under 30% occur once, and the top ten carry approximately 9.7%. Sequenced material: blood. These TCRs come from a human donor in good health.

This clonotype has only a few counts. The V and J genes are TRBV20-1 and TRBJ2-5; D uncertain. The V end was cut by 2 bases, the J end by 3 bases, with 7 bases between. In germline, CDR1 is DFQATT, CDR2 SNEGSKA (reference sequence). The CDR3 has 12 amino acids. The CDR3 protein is CSARTAEETQYF. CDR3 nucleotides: TGCAGTGCTAGAACAGCAGAAGAGACCCAGTACTTC.

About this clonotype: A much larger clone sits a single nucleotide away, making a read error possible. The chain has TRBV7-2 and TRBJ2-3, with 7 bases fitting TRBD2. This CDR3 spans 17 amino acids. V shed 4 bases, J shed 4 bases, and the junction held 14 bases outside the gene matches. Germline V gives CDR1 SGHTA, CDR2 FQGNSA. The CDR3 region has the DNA TGTGCCAGCAGCTCAATCCCCAGCGGGGAGCAGGCAGATACGCAGTATTTT. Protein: CASSSIPSGEQADTQYF.

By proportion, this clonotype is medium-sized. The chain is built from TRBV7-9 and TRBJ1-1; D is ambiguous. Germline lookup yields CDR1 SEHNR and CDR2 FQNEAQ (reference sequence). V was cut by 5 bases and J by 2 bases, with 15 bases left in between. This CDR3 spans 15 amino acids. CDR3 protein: CASSPPGPPNTEAFF. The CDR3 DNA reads TGTGCCAGCAGCCCTCCGGGCCCCCCAAACACTGAAGCTTTCTTT. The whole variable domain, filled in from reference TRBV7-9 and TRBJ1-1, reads DTGVSQNPRHKITKRGQNVTFRCDPISEHNRLYWYRQTLGQGPEFLTYFQNEAQLEKSRLLSDRFSAERPKGSFSTLEIQRTEQGDSAMYLCASSPPGPPNTEAFFGQGTRLTVV.

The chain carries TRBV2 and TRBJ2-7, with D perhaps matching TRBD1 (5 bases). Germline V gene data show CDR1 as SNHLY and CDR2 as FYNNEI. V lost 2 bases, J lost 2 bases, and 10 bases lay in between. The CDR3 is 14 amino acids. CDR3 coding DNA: TGTGCCAGCAGTGAACTGGACACCACCTACGAGCAGTACGTC. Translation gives CASSELDTTYEQYV.

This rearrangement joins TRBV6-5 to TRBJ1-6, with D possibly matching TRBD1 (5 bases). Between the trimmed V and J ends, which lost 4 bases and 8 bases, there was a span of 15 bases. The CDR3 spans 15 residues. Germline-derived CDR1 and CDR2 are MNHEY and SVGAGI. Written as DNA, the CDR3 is TGTGCCAGCAGTTTCGGTCAGGGTTCCCATTCACCCCTCCACTTT. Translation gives CASSFGQGSHSPLHF.

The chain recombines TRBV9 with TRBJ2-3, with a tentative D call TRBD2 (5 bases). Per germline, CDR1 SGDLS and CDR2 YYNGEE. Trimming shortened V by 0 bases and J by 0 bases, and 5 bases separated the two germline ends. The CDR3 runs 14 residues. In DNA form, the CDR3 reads TGTGCCAGCAGCGTAGGGACTAGCACAGATACGCAGTATTTT. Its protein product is CASSVGTSTDTQYF. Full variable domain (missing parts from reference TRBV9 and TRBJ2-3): DSGVTQTPKHLITATGQRVTLRCSPRSGDLSVYWYQQSLDQGLQFLIQYYNGEERAKGNILERFSAQQFPDLHSELNLSSLELGDSALYFCASSVGTSTDTQYFGPGTRLTVL.

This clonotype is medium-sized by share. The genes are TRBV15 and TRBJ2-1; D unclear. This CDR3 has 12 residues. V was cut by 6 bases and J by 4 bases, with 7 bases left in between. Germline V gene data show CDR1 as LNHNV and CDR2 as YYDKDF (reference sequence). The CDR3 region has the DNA TGTGCCACCAGAGACATTTACAATGAGCAGTTCTTC. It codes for CATRDIYNEQFF. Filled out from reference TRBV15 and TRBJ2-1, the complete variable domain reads DAMVIQNPRYQVTQFGKPVTLSCSQTLNHNVMYWYQQKSSQAPKLLFHYYDKDFNNEADTPDNFQSRRPNTSFCFLDIRSPGLGDTAMYLCATRDIYNEQFFGPGTRLTVL.

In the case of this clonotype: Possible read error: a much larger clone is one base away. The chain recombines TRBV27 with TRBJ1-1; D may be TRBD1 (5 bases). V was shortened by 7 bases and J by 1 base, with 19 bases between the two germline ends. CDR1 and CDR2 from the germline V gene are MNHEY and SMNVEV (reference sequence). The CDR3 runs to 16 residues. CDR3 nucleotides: TGTGCCAGCACTACTTCCTGGACACACTCGAACACTGAAGCTTTCTTT. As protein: CASTTSWTHSNTEAFF.

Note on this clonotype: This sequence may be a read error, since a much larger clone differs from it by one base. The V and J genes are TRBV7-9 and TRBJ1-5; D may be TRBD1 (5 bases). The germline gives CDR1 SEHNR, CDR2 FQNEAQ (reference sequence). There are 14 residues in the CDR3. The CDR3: CASSSVGHNQLQHF. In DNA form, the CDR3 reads TGTGCCAGCAGCTCCGTGGGGCACAATCAGCTCCAGCATTTT.